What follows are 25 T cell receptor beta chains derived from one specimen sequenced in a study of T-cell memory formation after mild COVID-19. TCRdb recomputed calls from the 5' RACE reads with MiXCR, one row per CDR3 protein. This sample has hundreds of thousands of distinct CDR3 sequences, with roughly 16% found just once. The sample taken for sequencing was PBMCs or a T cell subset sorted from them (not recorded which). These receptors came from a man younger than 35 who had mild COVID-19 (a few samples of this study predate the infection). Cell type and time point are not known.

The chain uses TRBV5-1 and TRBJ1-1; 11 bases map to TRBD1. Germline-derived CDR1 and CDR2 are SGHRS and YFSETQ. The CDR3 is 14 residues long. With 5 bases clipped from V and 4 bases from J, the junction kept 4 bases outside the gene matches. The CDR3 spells CASRSGTGGTEAFF. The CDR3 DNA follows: TGCGCCAGCAGGTCGGGGACAGGGGGCACTGAAGCTTTCTTT.

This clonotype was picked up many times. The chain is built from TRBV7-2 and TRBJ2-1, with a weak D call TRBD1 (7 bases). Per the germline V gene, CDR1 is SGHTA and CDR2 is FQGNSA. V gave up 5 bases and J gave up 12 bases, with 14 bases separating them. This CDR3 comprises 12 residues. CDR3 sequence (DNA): TGTGCCAGCAGCGTCCCAGGGGGGAGGCAGTTCTTC. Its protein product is CASSVPGGRQFF. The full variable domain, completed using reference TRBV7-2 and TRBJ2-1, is GAGVSQSPSNKVTEKGKDVELRCDPISGHTALYWYRQSLGQGLEFLIYFQGNSAPDKSGLPSDRFSAERTGGSVSTLTIQRTQQEDSAVYLCASSVPGGRQFFGPGTRLTVL.

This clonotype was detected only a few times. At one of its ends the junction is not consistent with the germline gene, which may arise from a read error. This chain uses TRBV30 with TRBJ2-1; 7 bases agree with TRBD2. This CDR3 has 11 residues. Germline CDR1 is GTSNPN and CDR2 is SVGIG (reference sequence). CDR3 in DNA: TGTGCCTGGAGTGTTGGGCTGCGGGGGACCTTC. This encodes CAWSVGLRGTF.

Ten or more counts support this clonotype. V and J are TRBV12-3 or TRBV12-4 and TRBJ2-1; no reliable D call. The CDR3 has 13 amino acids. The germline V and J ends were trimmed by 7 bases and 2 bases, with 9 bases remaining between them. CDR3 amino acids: CASNDGPYNEQFF. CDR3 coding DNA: TGTGCCAGCAACGACGGACCCTACAATGAGCAGTTCTTC.

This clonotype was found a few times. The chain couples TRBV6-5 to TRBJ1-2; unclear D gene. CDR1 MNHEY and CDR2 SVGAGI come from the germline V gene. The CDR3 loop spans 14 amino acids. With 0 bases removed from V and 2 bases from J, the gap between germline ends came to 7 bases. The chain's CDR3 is CASSYSVFNYGYTF. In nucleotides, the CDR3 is TGTGCCAGCAGTTACTCTGTGTTCAACTATGGCTACACCTTC.

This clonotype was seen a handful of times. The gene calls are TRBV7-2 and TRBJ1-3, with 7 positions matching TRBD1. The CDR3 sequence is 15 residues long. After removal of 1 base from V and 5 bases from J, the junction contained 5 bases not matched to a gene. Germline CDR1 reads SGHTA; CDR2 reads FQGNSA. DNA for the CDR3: TGTGCCAGCAGCTTAGGTCCAGGGGGACGAAACACCATATATTTT. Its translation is CASSLGPGGRNTIYF.

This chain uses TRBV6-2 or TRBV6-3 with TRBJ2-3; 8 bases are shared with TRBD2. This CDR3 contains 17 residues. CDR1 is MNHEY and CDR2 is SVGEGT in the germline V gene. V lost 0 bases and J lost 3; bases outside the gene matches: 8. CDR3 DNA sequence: TGTGCCAGCAGTTACTCTGTTAGCGGGGTATCAACAGATACGCAGTATTTT. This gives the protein CASSYSVSGVSTDTQYF.

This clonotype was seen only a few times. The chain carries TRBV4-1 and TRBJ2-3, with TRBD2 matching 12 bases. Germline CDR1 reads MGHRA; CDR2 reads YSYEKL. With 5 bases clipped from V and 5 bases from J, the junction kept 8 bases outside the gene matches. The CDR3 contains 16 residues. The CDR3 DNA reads TGCGCCAGCAGCAAGCTAGCGGGGGGGCCGAGAGATACGCAGTATTTT. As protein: CASSKLAGGPRDTQYF.

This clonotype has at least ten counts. In DNA, the CDR3 is TGTGCCAGCAGCCCCACAGAGAACACTGAAGCTTTCTTT. It specifies CASSPTENTEAFF. This chain links TRBV7-8 with TRBJ1-1, with unresolved D. Germline loops: CDR1 SGHVS, CDR2 FQNEAQ. V was pared by 5 bases and J by 1 base, with 8 bases between. The length of the CDR3 is 13 residues.

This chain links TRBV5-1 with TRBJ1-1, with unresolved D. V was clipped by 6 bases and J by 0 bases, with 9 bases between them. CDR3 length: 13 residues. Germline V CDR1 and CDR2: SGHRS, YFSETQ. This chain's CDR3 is CASKDGMNTEAFF. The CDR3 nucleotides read TGCGCCAGCAAAGACGGCATGAACACTGAAGCTTTCTTT.

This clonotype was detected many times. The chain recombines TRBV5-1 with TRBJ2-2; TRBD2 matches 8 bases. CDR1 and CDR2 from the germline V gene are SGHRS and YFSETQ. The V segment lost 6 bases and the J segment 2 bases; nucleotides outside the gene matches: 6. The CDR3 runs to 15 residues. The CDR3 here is CASNGGDINTGELFF. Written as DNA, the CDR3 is TGCGCCAGCAACGGGGGGGACATAAACACCGGGGAGCTGTTTTTT.

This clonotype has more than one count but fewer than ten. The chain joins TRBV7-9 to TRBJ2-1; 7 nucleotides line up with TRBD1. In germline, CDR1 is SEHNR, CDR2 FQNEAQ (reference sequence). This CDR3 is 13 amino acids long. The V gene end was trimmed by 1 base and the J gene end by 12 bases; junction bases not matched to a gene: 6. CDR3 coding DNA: TGTGCCAGCAGCTTAGGAGGGGGCAAGTGGCAGTTCTTC. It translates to CASSLGGGKWQFF. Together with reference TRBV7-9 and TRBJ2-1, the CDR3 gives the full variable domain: DTGVSQNPRHKITKRGQNVTFRCDPISEHNRLYWYRQTLGQGPEFLTYFQNEAQLEKSRLLSDRFSAERPKGSFSTLEIQRTEQGDSAMYLCASSLGGGKWQFFGPGTRLTVL.

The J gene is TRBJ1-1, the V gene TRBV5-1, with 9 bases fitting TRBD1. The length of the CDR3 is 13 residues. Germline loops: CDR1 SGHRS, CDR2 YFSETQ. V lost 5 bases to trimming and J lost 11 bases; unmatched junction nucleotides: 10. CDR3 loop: CASRPGQGWGAFF. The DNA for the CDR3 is TGCGCCAGCAGACCGGGACAGGGATGGGGGGCTTTCTTT.

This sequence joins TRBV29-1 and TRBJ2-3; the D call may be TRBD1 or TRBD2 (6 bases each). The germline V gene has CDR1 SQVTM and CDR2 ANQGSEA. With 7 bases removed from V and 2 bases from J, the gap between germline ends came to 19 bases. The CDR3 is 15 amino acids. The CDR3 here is CSARLVGAFTDTQYF. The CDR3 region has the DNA TGCAGCGCTCGACTAGTGGGGGCCTTCACAGATACGCAGTATTTT.

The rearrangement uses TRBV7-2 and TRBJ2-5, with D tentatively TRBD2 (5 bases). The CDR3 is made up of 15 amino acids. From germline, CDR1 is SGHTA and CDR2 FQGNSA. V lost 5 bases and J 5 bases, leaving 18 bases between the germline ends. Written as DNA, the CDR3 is TGTGCCAGCAGCCCCCGGGATCCGAGAGGGGAGACCCAGTACTTC. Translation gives CASSPRDPRGETQYF.

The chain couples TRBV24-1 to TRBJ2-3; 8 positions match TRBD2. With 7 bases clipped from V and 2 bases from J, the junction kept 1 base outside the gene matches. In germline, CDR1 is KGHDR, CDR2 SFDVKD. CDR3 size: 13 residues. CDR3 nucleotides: TGTGCCACCAGCGGGGGGGCCACAGATACGCAGTATTTT. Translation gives CATSGGATDTQYF.

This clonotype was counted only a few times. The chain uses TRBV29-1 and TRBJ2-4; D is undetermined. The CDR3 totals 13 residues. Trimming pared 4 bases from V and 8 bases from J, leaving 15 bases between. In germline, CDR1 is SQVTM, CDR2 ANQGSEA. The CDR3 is CSVVLPDRHIQYF. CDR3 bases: TGCAGCGTTGTACTCCCGGACCGTCACATTCAGTACTTC.

The CDR3 is CSAGRDQRPYNEQFF. The CDR3, as DNA: TGCAGTGCCGGTCGGGATCAGCGTCCCTACAATGAGCAGTTCTTC. The V and J genes are TRBV20-1 and TRBJ2-1; perhaps TRBD2 as D (5 bases). Trimming left V 6 bases short and J 2 bases short, with 17 bases between. Looked up from germline, CDR1 is DFQATT and CDR2 is SNEGSKA (reference sequence). There are 15 residues in the CDR3.

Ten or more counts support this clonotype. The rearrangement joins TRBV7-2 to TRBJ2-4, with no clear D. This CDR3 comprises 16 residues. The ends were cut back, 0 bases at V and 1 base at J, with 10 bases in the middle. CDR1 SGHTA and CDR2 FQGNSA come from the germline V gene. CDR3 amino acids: CASSLAGQAAKNIQYF. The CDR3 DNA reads TGTGCCAGCAGCTTAGCAGGGCAGGCTGCCAAAAACATTCAGTACTTC.

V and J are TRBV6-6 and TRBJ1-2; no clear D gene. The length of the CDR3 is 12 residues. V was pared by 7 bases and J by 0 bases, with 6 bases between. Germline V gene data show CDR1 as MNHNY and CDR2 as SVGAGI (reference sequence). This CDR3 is CASTETNYGYTF. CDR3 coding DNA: TGTGCCAGCACAGAGACTAACTATGGCTACACCTTC.

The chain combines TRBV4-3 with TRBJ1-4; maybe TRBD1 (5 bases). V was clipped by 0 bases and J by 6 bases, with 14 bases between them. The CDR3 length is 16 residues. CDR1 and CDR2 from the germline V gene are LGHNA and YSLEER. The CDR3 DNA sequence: TGCGCCAGCAGCCAAGACCTACGGGGCACGTATGAAAAACTGTTTTTT. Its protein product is CASSQDLRGTYEKLFF.

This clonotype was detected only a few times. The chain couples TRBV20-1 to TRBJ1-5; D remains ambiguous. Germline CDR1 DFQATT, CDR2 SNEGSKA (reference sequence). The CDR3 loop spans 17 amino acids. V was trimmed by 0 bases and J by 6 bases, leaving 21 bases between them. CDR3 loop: CSARDPLFEKGGQPQHF. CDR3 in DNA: TGCAGTGCTAGAGATCCCCTCTTTGAGAAGGGCGGTCAGCCCCAGCATTTT.

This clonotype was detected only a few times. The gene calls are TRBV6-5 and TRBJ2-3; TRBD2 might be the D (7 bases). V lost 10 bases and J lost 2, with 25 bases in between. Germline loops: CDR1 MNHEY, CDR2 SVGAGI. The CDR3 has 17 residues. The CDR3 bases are TGTGCCACTAACCCCTGGCGGGGGCCGGGATACACAGATACGCAGTATTTT. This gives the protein CATNPWRGPGYTDTQYF.

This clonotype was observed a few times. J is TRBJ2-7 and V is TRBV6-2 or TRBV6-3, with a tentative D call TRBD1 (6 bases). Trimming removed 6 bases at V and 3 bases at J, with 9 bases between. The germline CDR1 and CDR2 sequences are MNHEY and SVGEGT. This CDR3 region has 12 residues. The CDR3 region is CASSVRGYEQYV. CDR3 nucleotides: TGTGCCAGCAGCGTCAGGGGCTACGAGCAGTACGTC.

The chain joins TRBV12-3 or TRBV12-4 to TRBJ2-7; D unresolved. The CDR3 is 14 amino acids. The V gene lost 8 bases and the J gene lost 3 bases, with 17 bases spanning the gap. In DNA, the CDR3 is TGTGCCAGCTATATCCCGATCCCCTACTACGAGCAGTACGTC. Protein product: CASYIPIPYYEQYV.